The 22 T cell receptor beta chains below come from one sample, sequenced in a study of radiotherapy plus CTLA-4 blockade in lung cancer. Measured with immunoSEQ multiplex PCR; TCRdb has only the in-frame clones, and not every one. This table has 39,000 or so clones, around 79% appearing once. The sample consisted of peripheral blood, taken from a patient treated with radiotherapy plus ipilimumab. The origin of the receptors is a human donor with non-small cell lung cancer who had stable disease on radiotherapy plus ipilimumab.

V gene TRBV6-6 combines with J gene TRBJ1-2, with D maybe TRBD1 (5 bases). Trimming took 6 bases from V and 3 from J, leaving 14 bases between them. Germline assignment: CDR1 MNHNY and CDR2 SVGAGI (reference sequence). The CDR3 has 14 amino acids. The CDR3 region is CASSPGGAYYGYTF. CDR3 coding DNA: TGTGCCAGCAGCCCCGGAGGGGCCTACTATGGCTACACCTTC.

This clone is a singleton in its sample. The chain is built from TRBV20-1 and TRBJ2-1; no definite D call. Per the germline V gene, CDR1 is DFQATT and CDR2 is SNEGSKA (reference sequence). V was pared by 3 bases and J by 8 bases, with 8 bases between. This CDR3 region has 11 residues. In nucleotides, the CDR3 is TGCAGTGCTAGTGCCGAGGATGAGCAGTTCTTC. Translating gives CSASAEDEQFF.

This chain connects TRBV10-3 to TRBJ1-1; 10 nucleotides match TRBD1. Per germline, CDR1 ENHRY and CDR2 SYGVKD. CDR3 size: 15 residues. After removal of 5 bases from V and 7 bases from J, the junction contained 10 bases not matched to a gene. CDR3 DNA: TGTGCCATCAGTCCCGGGACAGGGGAGACGGGTGAAGCTTTCTTT. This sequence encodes CAISPGTGETGEAFF.

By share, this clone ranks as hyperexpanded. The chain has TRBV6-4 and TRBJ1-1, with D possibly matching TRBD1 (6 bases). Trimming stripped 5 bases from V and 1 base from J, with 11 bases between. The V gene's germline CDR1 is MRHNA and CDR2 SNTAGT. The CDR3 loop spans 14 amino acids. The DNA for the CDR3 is TGTGCCAGCAGTTTAACGACAGGGAACACTGAAGCTTTCTTT. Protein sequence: CASSLTTGNTEAFF.

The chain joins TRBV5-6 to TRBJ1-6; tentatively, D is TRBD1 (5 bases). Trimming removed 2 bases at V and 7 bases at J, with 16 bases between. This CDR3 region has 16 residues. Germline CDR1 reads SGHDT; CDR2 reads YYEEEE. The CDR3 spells CASSFSPGRLNSPLHF. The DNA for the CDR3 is TGTGCCAGCAGCTTTTCTCCGGGACGACTCAATTCACCCCTCCACTTT.

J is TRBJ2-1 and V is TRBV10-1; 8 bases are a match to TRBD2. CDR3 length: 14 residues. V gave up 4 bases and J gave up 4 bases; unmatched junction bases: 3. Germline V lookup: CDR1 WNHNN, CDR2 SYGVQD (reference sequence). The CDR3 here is CASSAGGPYNEQFF. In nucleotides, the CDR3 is TGCGCCAGCAGTGCGGGGGGGCCGTACAATGAGCAGTTCTTC.

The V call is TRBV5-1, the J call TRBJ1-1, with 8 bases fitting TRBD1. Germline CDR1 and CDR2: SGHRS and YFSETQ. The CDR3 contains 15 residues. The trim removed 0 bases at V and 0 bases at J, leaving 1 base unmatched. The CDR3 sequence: CASSLGQGLNTEAFF. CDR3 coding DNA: TGCGCCAGCAGCTTGGGACAGGGGTTGAACACTGAAGCTTTCTTT.

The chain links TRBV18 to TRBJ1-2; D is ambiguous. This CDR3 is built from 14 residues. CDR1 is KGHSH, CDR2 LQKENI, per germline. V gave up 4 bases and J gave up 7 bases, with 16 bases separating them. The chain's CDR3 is CASSLQADVGGYTF. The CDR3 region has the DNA TGTGCCAGCTCACTGCAGGCTGATGTGGGTGGCTACACCTTC.

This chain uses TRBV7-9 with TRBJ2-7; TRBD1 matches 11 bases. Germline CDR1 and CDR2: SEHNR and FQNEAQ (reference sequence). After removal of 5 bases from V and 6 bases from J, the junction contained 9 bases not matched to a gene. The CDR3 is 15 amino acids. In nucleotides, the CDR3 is TGTGCCAGCAGCGACACCGGGACAGGGGGATTCGAGCAGTACTTC. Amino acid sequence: CASSDTGTGGFEQYF.

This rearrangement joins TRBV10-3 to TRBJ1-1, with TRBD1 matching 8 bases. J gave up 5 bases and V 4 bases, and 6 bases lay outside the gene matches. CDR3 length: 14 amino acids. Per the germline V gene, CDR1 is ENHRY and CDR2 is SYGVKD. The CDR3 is CAISATGVTTEAFF. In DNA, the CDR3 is TGTGCCATCAGTGCGACAGGGGTGACGACTGAAGCTTTCTTT.

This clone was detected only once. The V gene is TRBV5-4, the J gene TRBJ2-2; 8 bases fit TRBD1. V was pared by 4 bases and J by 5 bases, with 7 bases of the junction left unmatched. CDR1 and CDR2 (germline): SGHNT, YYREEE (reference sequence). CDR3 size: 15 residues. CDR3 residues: CASSTQGARTGELFF. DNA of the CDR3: TGTGCCAGCAGCACCCAGGGGGCGAGGACCGGGGAGCTGTTTTTT.

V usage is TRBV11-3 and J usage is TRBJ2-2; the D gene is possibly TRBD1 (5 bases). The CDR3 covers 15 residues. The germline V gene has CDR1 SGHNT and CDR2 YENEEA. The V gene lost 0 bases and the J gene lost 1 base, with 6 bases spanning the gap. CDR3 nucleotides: TGTGCCAGCAGCTTAGAAAGGGGGAACACCGGGGAGCTGTTTTTT. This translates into CASSLERGNTGELFF.

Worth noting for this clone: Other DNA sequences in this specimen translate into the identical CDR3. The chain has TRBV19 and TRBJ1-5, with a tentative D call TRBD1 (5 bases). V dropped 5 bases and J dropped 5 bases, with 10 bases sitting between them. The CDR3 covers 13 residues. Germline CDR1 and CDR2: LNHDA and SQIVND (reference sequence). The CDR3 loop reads CASSRGLYQPQHF. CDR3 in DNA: TGTGCCAGTAGTCGGGGCCTTTATCAGCCCCAGCATTTT. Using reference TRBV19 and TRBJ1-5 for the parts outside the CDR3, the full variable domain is DGGITQSPKYLFRKEGQNVTLSCEQNLNHDAMYWYRQDPGQGLRLIYYSQIVNDFQKGDIAEGYSVSREKKESFPLTVTSAQKNPTAFYLCASSRGLYQPQHFGDGTRLSIL.

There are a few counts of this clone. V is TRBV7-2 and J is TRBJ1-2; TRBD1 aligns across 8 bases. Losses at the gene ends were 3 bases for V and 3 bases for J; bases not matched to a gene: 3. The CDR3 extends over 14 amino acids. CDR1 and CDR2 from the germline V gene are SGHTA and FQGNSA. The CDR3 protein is CASSFLTGDYGYTF. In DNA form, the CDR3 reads TGTGCCAGCAGCTTCCTGACAGGGGACTATGGCTACACCTTC.

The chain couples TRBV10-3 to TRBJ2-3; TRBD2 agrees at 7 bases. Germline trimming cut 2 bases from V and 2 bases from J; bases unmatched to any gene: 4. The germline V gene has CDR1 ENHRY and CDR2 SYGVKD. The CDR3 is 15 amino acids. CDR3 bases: TGTGCCATCAGTGAGGGGGGGGGTTTCACAGATACGCAGTATTTT. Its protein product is CAISEGGGFTDTQYF.

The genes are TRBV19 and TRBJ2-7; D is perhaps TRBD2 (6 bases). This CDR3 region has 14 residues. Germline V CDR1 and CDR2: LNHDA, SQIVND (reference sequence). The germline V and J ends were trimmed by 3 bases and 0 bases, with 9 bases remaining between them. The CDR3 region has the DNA TGTGCCAGTAGTATCGGAGGGAGCTCCTACGAGCAGTACGTC. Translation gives CASSIGGSSYEQYV.

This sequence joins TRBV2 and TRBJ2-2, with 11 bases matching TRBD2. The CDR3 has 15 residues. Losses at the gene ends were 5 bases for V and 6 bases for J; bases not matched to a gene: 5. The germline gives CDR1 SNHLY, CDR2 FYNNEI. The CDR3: CASSTIAGGAGELFF. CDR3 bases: TGTGCCAGCAGTACGATAGCGGGGGGGGCCGGGGAGCTGTTTTTT.

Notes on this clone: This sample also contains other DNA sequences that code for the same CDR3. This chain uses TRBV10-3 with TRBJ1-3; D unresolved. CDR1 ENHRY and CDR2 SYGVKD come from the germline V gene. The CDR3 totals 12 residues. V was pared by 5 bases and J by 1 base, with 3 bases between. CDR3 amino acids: CAISRSGNTIYF. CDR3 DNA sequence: TGTGCCATCAGTCGTTCTGGAAACACCATATATTTT.

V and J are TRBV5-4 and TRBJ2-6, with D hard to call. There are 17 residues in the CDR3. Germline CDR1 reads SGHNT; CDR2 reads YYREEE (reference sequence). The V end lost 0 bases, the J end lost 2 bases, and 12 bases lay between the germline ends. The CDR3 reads CASSLGARTTGANVLTF. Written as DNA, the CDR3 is TGTGCCAGCAGCTTGGGGGCTCGGACGACTGGGGCCAACGTCCTGACTTTC.

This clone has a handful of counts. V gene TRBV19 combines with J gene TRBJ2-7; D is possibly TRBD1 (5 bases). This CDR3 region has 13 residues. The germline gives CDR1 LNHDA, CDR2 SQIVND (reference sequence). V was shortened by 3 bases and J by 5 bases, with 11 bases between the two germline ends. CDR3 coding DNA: TGTGCCAGTAGTATGGGGCTGTCTGACGAGCAGTACTTC. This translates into CASSMGLSDEQYF.

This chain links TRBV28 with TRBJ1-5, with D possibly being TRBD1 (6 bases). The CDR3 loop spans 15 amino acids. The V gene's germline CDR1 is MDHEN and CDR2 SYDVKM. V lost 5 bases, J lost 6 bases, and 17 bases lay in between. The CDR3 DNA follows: TGTGCCAGCAGTCCTATTTCGGGGGCGGGTCAGCCCCAGCATTTT. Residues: CASSPISGAGQPQHF.

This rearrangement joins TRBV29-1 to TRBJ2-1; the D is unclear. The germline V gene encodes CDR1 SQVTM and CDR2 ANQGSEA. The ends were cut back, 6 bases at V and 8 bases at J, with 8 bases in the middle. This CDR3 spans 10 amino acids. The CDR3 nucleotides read TGCAGCGTAGAGTTCGATGAGCAGTTCTTC. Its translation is CSVEFDEQFF.